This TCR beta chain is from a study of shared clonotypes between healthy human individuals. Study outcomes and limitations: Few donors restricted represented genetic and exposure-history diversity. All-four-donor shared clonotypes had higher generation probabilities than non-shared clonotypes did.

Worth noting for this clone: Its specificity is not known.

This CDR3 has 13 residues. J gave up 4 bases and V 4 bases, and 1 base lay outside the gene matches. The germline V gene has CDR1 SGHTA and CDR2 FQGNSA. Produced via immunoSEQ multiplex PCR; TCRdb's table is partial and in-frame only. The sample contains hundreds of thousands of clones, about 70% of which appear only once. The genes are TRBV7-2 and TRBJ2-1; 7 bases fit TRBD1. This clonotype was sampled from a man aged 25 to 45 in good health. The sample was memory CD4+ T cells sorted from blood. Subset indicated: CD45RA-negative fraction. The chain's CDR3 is CASSWDRYNEQFF. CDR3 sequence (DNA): TGTGCCAGCAGCTGGGACAGATACAATGAGCAGTTCTTC.